These T cell receptor beta chains were read from a single sample in a study of identical twins. TCRdb re-derived calls from the 5' RACE reads in MiXCR, one entry per CDR3 protein. The sample includes 300,000 to 400,000 distinct CDR3 sequences, approximately 13% seen only once; the top ten take around 7.2%. These sequences were also reported in another study, on yellow fever vaccine responses in identical twins.

The sample comprised CD8+ T cells sorted from blood. The receptors come from a woman under 30 in good health. The CDR3 runs from the conserved cysteine through the conserved F or W. Fields, in order: D gene, J gene, clone size, V gene, CDR3 DNA, CDR3 protein. The D gene is left open where the match is weak. Clone size is given for some rows only: seen once, a few or many times, or a class if the clone is expanded.

- | TRBJ2-1 | - | TRBV10-3 | TGTGCCATCAGTGACGGAAGCTCCTACAATGAGCAGTTCTTC | CAISDGSSYNEQFF
- | TRBJ1-1 | few | TRBV11-2 | TGTGCCAGCAGAGGGTTGTACACTGAAGCTTTCTTT | CASRGLYTEAFF
TRBD2 | TRBJ2-1 | few | TRBV27 | TGTGCCAGCAGCCGTAGCGGGCCTTACAATGAGCAGTTCTTC | CASSRSGPYNEQFF
TRBD1 | TRBJ1-1 | - | TRBV14 | TGTGCCAGCAGTCCGACAGGGTCAGGGACTGAAGCTTTCTTT | CASSPTGSGTEAFF
- | TRBJ1-2 | - | TRBV9 | TGTGCCAGCAGCGCGGACAGCGATAACTATGGCTACACCTTC | CASSADSDNYGYTF
TRBD1 | TRBJ2-2 | few | TRBV13 | TGTGCCAGCAGCTTGGAACAGGGGGGCCACACCGGGGAGCTGTTTTTT | CASSLEQGGHTGELFF
- | TRBJ1-5 | - | TRBV16 | TGTGCCAGCAGCCAATCAGTGAGGGGTAATCAGCCCCAGCATTTT | CASSQSVRGNQPQHF
- | TRBJ1-1 | few | TRBV12-3/TRBV12-4 | TGTGCCAGCAGTTACAGTGAAGCTTTCTTT | CASSYSEAFF
- | TRBJ2-4 | - | TRBV6-1 | TGTGCCAGCAGTGAAGCGGGGGATGACCCAAACATTCAGTACTTC | CASSEAGDDPNIQYF
- | TRBJ2-2 | few | TRBV6-5 | TGTGCCAGCAGTTACTCGAGACTGGAGGGCGGGGAGCTGTTTTTT | CASSYSRLEGGELFF
TRBD2 | TRBJ2-1 | few | TRBV15 | TGTGCCACCAGCAGAGATCGGGGAGCGGGAGCCAGGTTCTTC | CATSRDRGAGARFF
- | TRBJ1-2 | - | TRBV27 | TGTGCCAGCTTGTTAACCCTTAACTATGGCTACACCTTC | CASLLTLNYGYTF
TRBD1 | TRBJ1-2 | - | TRBV4-1 | TGCGCCAGCAGCCACCCTCAGTTCCCGGGACAGGGGGAGTATGGCTACACCTTC | CASSHPQFPGQGEYGYTF
- | TRBJ2-2 | - | TRBV10-3 | TGTGCCATCAGTGAGGGGGAGGTCGACACCGGGGAGCTGTTTTTT | CAISEGEVDTGELFF
- | TRBJ2-5 | few | TRBV29-1 | TGCAGCGTTGAATTCGCCGCCAGAGGAGAGGCCCAGTACTTC | CSVEFAARGEAQYF
TRBD1 | TRBJ1-5 | few | TRBV2 | TGTGCCAGCAGTACAGGGGGCATTGGTCAGCCCCAGCATTTT | CASSTGGIGQPQHF
- | TRBJ2-6 | few | TRBV12-3/TRBV12-4 | TGTGCCAGCAGTGGCCCAATAGAAGGCCTGAACTCTGGGGCCAACGTCCTGACTTTC | CASSGPIEGLNSGANVLTF
- | TRBJ1-1 | few | TRBV11-2 | TGTGCCAGCAGCGGGGACGCTGTTGGCACTGAAGCTTTCTTT | CASSGDAVGTEAFF
- | TRBJ1-2 | many | TRBV7-9 | TGTGCCAGCAGCTTAGACCCCGGTGGCTACACCTTC | CASSLDPGGYTF
- | TRBJ1-6 | - | TRBV12-5 | TGTGCTAGTGGTTTGGTACACAGCTATAATTCACCCCTCCACTTT | CASGLVHSYNSPLHF
TRBD1 | TRBJ1-4 | many | TRBV12-3/TRBV12-4 | TGTGCCAGCAGTCCCGGGACAGGGGGGGCTAATGAAAAACTGTTTTTT | CASSPGTGGANEKLFF
- | TRBJ1-1 | many | TRBV4-1 | TGCGCCAGCAGCCAGGGCCGGGACATAGAAGCTTTCTTT | CASSQGRDIEAFF
- | TRBJ2-1 | few | TRBV4-1 | TGCGCCAGCAGCCAAGATGAGAGAGCCTATGTCTACAATGAGCAGTTCTTC | CASSQDERAYVYNEQFF
- | TRBJ1-2 | many | TRBV12-3/TRBV12-4 | TGTGCCAGCAGTAAAGGGGGCTATGGCTACACCTTC | CASSKGGYGYTF
- | TRBJ1-2 | few | TRBV10-3 | TGTGCCATCAGTGTCAGGGGCGGCTACACCTTC | CAISVRGGYTF
TRBD1 | TRBJ2-7 | - | TRBV6-5 | TGTGCCAGCAGTTACGGGGACAGTACCGAGCAGTACTTC | CASSYGDSTEQYF
- | TRBJ2-1 | many | TRBV10-3 | TGTGCCATCAGTGAGTACAGGAACGAGCAGTTCTTC | CAISEYRNEQFF
- | TRBJ2-3 | few | TRBV3-1 | TGTGCCAGCAGCCAAGTTTTAGGATTGGGGACAGATACGCAGTATTTT | CASSQVLGLGTDTQYF
TRBD1 | TRBJ2-2 | few | TRBV7-9 | TGTGCCAGCAGCCCGAGGGACAGCAATAACACCGGGGAGCTGTTTTTT | CASSPRDSNNTGELFF
- | TRBJ2-1 | few | TRBV28 | TGTGCCAGCAGATCCGGGACACTAAGCTACAATGAGCAGTTCTTC | CASRSGTLSYNEQFF
TRBD2 | TRBJ2-3 | - | TRBV6-1 | TGTGCCAGCGCCCGGACTAGCGGGGGGCCATCTCGCACAGATACGCAGTATTTT | CASARTSGGPSRTDTQYF
- | TRBJ1-1 | - | TRBV5-6 | TGTGCCAGCAGCTTCGGGACGGACGAGGCTTTCTTT | CASSFGTDEAFF
- | TRBJ1-1 | - | TRBV6-4 | TGTGCCAGCAGTCCGAAAGCGTCGAACACTGAAGCTTTCTTT | CASSPKASNTEAFF
- | TRBJ2-5 | - | TRBV7-7 | TGTGCCAGCAGCGTGGACCCGGGAGAGACCCAGTACTTC | CASSVDPGETQYF
TRBD2 | TRBJ2-1 | - | TRBV4-2 | TGTGCCAGCAGCCAAGAGTTTAGCGGGTATGAGCAGTTCTTC | CASSQEFSGYEQFF
- | TRBJ2-7 | - | TRBV7-3 | TGTGCCAGCAGCTCTGACGGGAGTATGTTCGAGCAGTACTTC | CASSSDGSMFEQYF